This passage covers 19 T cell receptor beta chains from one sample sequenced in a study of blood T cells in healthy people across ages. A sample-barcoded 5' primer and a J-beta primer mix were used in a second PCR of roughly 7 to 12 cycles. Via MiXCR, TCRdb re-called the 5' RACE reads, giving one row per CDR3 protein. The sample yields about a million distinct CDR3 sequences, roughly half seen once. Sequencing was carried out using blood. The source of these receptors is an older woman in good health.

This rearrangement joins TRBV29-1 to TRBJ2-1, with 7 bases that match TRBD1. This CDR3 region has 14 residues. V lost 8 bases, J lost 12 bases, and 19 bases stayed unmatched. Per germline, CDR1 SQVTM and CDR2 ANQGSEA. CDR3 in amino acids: CSLQTGVGPKRQFF. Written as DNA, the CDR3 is TGCAGCCTCCAAACAGGGGTAGGGCCAAAAAGGCAGTTCTTC.

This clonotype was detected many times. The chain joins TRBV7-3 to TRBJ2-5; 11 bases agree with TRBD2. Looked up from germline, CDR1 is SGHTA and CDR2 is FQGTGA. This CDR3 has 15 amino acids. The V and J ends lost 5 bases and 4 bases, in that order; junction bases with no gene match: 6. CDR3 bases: TGTGCCAGCAGCCCATATAGCGGGAGGGCAGAGACCCAGTACTTC. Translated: CASSPYSGRAETQYF.

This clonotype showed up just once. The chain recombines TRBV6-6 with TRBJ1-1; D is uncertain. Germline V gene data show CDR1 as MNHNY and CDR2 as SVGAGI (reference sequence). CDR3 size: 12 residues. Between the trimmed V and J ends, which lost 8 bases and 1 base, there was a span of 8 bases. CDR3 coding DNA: TGTGCCAGCGAAAAGGCGAACACTGAAGCTTTCTTT. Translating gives CASEKANTEAFF.

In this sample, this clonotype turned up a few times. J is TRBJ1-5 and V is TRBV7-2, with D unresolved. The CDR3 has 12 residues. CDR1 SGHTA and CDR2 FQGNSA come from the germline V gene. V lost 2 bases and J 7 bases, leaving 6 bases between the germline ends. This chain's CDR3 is CASSLIGQPQHF. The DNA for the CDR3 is TGTGCCAGCAGCTTAATCGGCCAGCCCCAGCATTTT.

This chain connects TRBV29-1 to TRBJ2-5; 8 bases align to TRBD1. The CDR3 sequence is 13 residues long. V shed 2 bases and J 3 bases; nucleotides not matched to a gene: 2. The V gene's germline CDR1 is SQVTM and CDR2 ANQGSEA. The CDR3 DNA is TGCAGCGTTGAACCAGGGGGCGAAGAGACCCAGTACTTC. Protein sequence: CSVEPGGEETQYF. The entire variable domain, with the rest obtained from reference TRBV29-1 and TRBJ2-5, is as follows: SAVISQKPSRDICQRGTSLTIQCQVDSQVTMMFWYRQQPGQSLTLIATANQGSEATYESGFVIDKFPISRPNLTFSTLTVSNMSPEDSSIYLCSVEPGGEETQYFGPGTRLLVL.

The CDR3 DNA follows: TGTGCCAGCAGCATAACAGGGCATAATTCACCCCTCCACTTT. As protein: CASSITGHNSPLHF. This sequence joins TRBV7-9 and TRBJ1-6; the D gene is possibly TRBD1 (6 bases). The CDR3 sequence is 14 residues long. Trimming stripped 5 bases from V and 5 bases from J, with 10 bases between. The germline CDR1 and CDR2 sequences are SEHNR and FQNEAQ (reference sequence).

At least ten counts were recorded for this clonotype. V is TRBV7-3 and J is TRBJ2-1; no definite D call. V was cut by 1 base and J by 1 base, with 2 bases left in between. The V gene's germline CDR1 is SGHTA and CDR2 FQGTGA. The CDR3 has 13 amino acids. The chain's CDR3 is CASSLNSYNEQFF. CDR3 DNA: TGTGCCAGCAGCTTAAATTCCTACAATGAGCAGTTCTTC.

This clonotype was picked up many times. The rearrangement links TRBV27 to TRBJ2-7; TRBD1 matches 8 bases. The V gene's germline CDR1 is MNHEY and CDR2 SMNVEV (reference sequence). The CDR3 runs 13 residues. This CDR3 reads CSSARQGSYEQYF. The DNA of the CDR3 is TGTTCAAGTGCGAGACAGGGGTCCTACGAGCAGTACTTC.

The CDR3 is CASSSLPFGDDRYF. CDR3 nucleotides: TGCGCCAGCAGCTCTTTGCCCTTTGGGGACGACCGGTACTTC. The chain employs TRBV5-1 and TRBJ2-7, with D perhaps being TRBD1 or TRBD2 (5 bases each). The CDR3 covers 14 residues. The germline V and J ends were trimmed by 3 bases and 12 bases, with 22 bases remaining between them. Germline V gene data show CDR1 as SGHRS and CDR2 as YFSETQ.

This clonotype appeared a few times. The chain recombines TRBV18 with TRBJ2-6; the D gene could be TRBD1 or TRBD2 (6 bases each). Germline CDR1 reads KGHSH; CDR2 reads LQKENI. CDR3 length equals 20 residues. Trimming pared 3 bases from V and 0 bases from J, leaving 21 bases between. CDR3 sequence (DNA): TGTGCCAGCTCACCCCGTACGACAGGAGGCGGGAACTCTGGGGCCAACGTCCTGACTTTC. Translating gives CASSPRTTGGGNSGANVLTF.

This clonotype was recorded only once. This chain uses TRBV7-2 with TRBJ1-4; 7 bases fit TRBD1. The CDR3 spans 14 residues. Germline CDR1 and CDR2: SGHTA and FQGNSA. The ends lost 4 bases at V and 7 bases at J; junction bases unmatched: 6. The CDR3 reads CASSSSGGTEKLFF. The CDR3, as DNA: TGTGCCAGCAGCTCATCAGGGGGTACTGAAAAACTGTTTTTT. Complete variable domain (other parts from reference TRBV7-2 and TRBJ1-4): GAGVSQSPSNKVTEKGKDVELRCDPISGHTALYWYRQSLGQGLEFLIYFQGNSAPDKSGLPSDRFSAERTGGSVSTLTIQRTQQEDSAVYLCASSSSGGTEKLFFGSGTQLSVL.

In DNA, the CDR3 is TGTGCCAGCAGCACTCCGACAGGGACCTACGAGCAGTACTTC. Encoded protein: CASSTPTGTYEQYF. This chain links TRBV7-9 with TRBJ2-7; 7 bases match TRBD1. The junction had 6 bases not matched to a gene; V was cut back by 5 bases and J by 2 bases. This CDR3 has 14 residues. Germline CDR1 reads SEHNR; CDR2 reads FQNEAQ (reference sequence).

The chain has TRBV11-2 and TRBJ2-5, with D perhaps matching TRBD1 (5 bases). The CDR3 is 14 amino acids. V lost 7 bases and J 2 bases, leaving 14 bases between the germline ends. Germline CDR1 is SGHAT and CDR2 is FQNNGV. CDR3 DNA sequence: TGTGCCAGCACCAAAGGGGCAGAACAAGAGACCCAGTACTTC. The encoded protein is CASTKGAEQETQYF.

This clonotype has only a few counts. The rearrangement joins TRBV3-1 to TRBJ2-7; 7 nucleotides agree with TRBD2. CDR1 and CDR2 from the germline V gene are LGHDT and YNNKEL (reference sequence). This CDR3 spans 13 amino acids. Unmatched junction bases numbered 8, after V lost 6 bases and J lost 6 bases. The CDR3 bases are TGTGCCAGCAGGCCATTAGGCGGGGGCGAGCAGTACTTC. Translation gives CASRPLGGGEQYF.

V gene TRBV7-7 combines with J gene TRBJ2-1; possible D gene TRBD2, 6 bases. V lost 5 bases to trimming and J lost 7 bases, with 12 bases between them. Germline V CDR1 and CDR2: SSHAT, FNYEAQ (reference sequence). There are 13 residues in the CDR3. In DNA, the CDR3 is TGTGCCAGCAGCCCAGACCTAGCGAATGAGCAGTTCTTC. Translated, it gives CASSPDLANEQFF.

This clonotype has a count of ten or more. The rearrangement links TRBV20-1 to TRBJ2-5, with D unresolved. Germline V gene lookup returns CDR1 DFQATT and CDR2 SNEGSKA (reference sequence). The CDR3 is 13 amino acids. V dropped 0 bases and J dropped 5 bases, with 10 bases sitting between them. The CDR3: CSARDLSSETQYF. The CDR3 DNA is TGCAGTGCTAGAGATTTGTCATCGGAGACCCAGTACTTC.

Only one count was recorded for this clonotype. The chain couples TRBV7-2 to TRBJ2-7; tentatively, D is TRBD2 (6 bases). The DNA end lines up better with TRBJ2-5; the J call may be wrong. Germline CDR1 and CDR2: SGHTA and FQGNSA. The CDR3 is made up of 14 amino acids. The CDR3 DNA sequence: TGTGCCAGCAGCTTAGATGGGGGGACCGGGACCCAGTACTTC. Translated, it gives CASSLDGGTGTQYF.

The CDR3 DNA is TGCAGTGCTAGATCGGGGGTCTGGGAGCAGTTCTTC. This translates into CSARSGVWEQFF. This sequence joins TRBV20-1 and TRBJ2-1, with D perhaps matching TRBD2 (6 bases). Trimming pared 2 bases from V and 10 bases from J, leaving 12 bases between. Germline V CDR1 and CDR2: DFQATT, SNEGSKA (reference sequence). This CDR3 region has 12 residues.

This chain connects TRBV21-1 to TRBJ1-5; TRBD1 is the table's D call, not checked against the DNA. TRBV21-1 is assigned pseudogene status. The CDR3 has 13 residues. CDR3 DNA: TGTGCCAGCACCGGGACAGCCAATCAGCCCCAGCATTTT. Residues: CASTGTANQPQHF.